The 20 T cell receptor beta chains below all came from one sample that was sequenced in a study of blood T cell repertoires in COVID-19. The repertoire was sequenced with immunoSEQ multiplex PCR; TCRdb's copy has only in-frame clones and lacks some. Among 200,000 or so clones, 89% were seen once, and the ten largest hold approximately 2.5%. Sequenced material: PBMCs or T cells enriched from blood (not recorded which). Receptors originate from a woman aged 40 to 50 with acute COVID-19.

The chain is built from TRBV7-3 and TRBJ2-7, with 9 bases identical to TRBD1. The trim removed 5 bases at V and 5 bases at J, leaving 10 bases unmatched. Germline CDR1 and CDR2: SGHTA and FQGTGA. The CDR3 sequence is 15 residues long. CDR3 nucleotide sequence: TGTGCCAGCAGCCCGACCGGGACAGGGCGCCACGAGCAGTACTTC. Its translation is CASSPTGTGRHEQYF.

The chain recombines TRBV19 with TRBJ1-4; D may be TRBD1 (5 bases). Germline V gives CDR1 LNHDA, CDR2 SQIVND (reference sequence). The CDR3 loop spans 15 amino acids. V gave up 7 bases and J gave up 5 bases, with 17 bases separating them. CDR3 loop: CASISRVRSNEKLFF. The DNA for the CDR3 is TGTGCCAGTATTAGCAGGGTGCGTTCAAATGAAAAACTGTTTTTT.

J is TRBJ1-1 and V is TRBV2; D remains unclear. Germline loops: CDR1 SNHLY, CDR2 FYNNEI. V was cut by 8 bases and J by 5 bases, with 21 bases left in between. There are 15 residues in the CDR3. As DNA, the CDR3 is TGTGCCAGCGTGCTTGGCAGAGGGCGGTGGACTGAAGCTTTCTTT. Protein sequence: CASVLGRGRWTEAFF.

The chain has TRBV29-1 and TRBJ1-1; TRBD1 matches at 10 bases. The CDR3 length is 13 residues. Looked up from germline, CDR1 is SQVTM and CDR2 is ANQGSEA. Trimming removed 5 bases from V and 4 bases from J; junction bases left unmatched: 4. The CDR3 loop is CSVRTGGGTEAFF. The CDR3, as DNA: TGCAGCGTTCGGACAGGGGGGGGCACTGAAGCTTTCTTT. The full variable domain, with the rest looked up from reference TRBV29-1 and TRBJ1-1, is SAVISQKPSRDICQRGTSLTIQCQVDSQVTMMFWYRQQPGQSLTLIATANQGSEATYESGFVIDKFPISRPNLTFSTLTVSNMSPEDSSIYLCSVRTGGGTEAFFGQGTRLTVV.

Note on this clone: A junction boundary mismatches the germline segment, possibly from a read error. The V and J genes are TRBV12-3 or TRBV12-4 and TRBJ1-6; no reliable D call. There are 13 residues in the CDR3. The DNA of the CDR3 is TGTGCCACCAGTCTAAGCGGGTATTCACCCCTCCACTTT. Translated, it gives CATSLSGYSPLHF.

V usage is TRBV19 and J usage is TRBJ2-5, with TRBD2 matching 9 bases. J was trimmed by 4 bases and V by 5 bases; bases with no gene match: 5. Germline-derived CDR1 and CDR2 are LNHDA and SQIVND (reference sequence). This CDR3 is built from 14 residues. CDR3 amino acids: CASSLRGGGETQYF. CDR3 DNA: TGTGCCAGTAGTCTACGCGGGGGGGGAGAGACCCAGTACTTC.

The rearrangement links TRBV9 to TRBJ1-1, with TRBD1 identical over 8 bases. The V segment lost 4 bases and the J segment 3 bases; nucleotides outside the gene matches: 11. This CDR3 spans 16 amino acids. Germline-derived CDR1 and CDR2 are SGDLS and YYNGEE. CDR3 sequence reads: CASSTGDRSLYTEAFF. The CDR3 nucleotides are TGTGCCAGCAGCACCGGGGACAGGTCATTGTACACTGAAGCTTTCTTT.

This clone was seen a handful of times. The chain links TRBV9 to TRBJ1-1; 11 bases align to TRBD1. Trimming at V came to 5 bases and at J to 5 bases, leaving 8 bases not matched to a gene. Germline CDR1 and CDR2: SGDLS and YYNGEE. The CDR3 extends over 15 amino acids. CDR3: CASRPGTGGGTEAFF. CDR3 bases: TGTGCCAGCAGGCCTGGGACAGGGGGAGGAACTGAAGCTTTCTTT.

This sequence joins TRBV2 and TRBJ2-7; tentatively, D is TRBD1 (6 bases). This CDR3 has 14 residues. V was trimmed by 3 bases and J by 2 bases, leaving 11 bases between them. From germline, CDR1 is SNHLY and CDR2 FYNNEI. The CDR3 nucleotides read TGTGCCAGCAGTGAGAGACAGGTTACCTACGAGCAGTACTTC. Protein product: CASSERQVTYEQYF.

The chain joins TRBV19 to TRBJ1-3, with 8 bases matching TRBD1. The CDR3 has 15 amino acids. Trimming at V came to 4 bases and at J to 3 bases, leaving 5 bases not matched to a gene. Germline V gene lookup returns CDR1 LNHDA and CDR2 SQIVND (reference sequence). CDR3 residues: CASSTDRVGGNTIYF. DNA of the CDR3: TGTGCCAGTAGTACGGACAGGGTCGGTGGAAACACCATATATTTT. Together with reference TRBV19 and TRBJ1-3, the CDR3 gives the full variable domain: DGGITQSPKYLFRKEGQNVTLSCEQNLNHDAMYWYRQDPGQGLRLIYYSQIVNDFQKGDIAEGYSVSREKKESFPLTVTSAQKNPTAFYLCASSTDRVGGNTIYFGEGSWLTVV.

This chain joins TRBV9 and TRBJ1-1; D might be TRBD1 (5 bases). Trimming removed 3 bases from V and 4 bases from J, with 16 bases in between. Germline CDR1 is SGDLS and CDR2 is YYNGEE. The CDR3 is 15 amino acids. Here the CDR3 reads CASSGSSTGGTEAFF. Written as DNA, the CDR3 is TGTGCCAGCAGCGGGTCTTCGACGGGGGGCACTGAAGCTTTCTTT.

This clone was observed once. The chain carries TRBV21-1 and TRBJ1-6. TRBV21-1 is an annotated pseudogene. This CDR3 is built from 16 residues. The DNA of the CDR3 is TGTGCCAGCAGCAATCATCCGAGCTCCTATAATTCACCCCTCCACTTT. Protein product: CASSNHPSSYNSPLHF.

The chain is built from TRBV19 and TRBJ1-1, with 9 bases that match TRBD1. Germline V CDR1 and CDR2: LNHDA, SQIVND (reference sequence). The CDR3 consists of 16 residues. V shed 2 bases and J 1 base; nucleotides not matched to a gene: 5. The CDR3 nucleotides read TGTGCCAGTAGTATAAGGGGACAGGGTCCGAACACTGAAGCTTTCTTT. This gives the protein CASSIRGQGPNTEAFF.

This sequence joins TRBV28 and TRBJ2-3; D uncertain. Trimming pared 4 bases from V and 2 bases from J, leaving 4 bases between. Germline-derived CDR1 and CDR2 are MDHEN and SYDVKM. This CDR3 comprises 12 residues. The CDR3 region is CASSSNTDTQYF. The CDR3 DNA sequence: TGTGCCAGCAGTTCCAACACAGATACGCAGTATTTT.

This chain connects TRBV25-1 to TRBJ1-2; tentatively, D is TRBD1 (6 bases). Trimming took 3 bases from V and 2 from J, leaving 13 bases between them. This CDR3 has 15 amino acids. In germline, CDR1 is MGHDK, CDR2 SYGVNS. CDR3 sequence: CASSDWDTANYGYTF. The CDR3 nucleotides are TGTGCCAGCAGTGACTGGGACACCGCGAACTATGGCTACACCTTC.

The chain carries TRBV6-1 and TRBJ2-3; D possibly corresponds to TRBD2 (7 bases). The CDR3 contains 14 residues. CDR1 is MNHNS and CDR2 is SASEGT in the germline V gene. Trimming took 0 bases from V and 7 from J, leaving 11 bases between them. In DNA form, the CDR3 reads TGTGCCAGCAGTGAAGCGGGGGGGCTATATACGCAGTATTTT. Its protein product is CASSEAGGLYTQYF.

The sample holds a few counts of this clone. The rearrangement links TRBV28 to TRBJ1-6; the match to TRBD1 covers 10 bases. The CDR3 consists of 17 residues. CDR1 MDHEN and CDR2 SYDVKM come from the germline V gene. The V gene end was trimmed by 7 bases and the J gene end by 8 bases; junction bases not matched to a gene: 14. The CDR3 reads CASNQPTGGVVYSPLHF. In nucleotides, the CDR3 is TGTGCCAGCAACCAACCGACAGGGGGCGTAGTCTATTCACCCCTCCACTTT.

This chain connects TRBV6-5 to TRBJ1-2; the D gene is possibly TRBD1 (5 bases). The V gene's germline CDR1 is MNHEY and CDR2 SVGAGI. V was shortened by 4 bases and J by 8 bases, with 23 bases between the two germline ends. This CDR3 has 16 amino acids. The CDR3 DNA reads TGTGCCAGCAGTTCCACCGCGGGGCAGGGAGTCAGGGGCTACACCTTC. Residues: CASSSTAGQGVRGYTF.

The rearrangement joins TRBV6-1 to TRBJ1-3, with 8 bases fitting TRBD1. CDR3 length equals 15 residues. V was clipped by 3 bases and J by 0 bases; unmatched bases: 1. Germline V CDR1 and CDR2: MNHNS, SASEGT. The CDR3 is CASSDRGHSGNTIYF. Written as DNA, the CDR3 is TGTGCCAGCAGTGACAGGGGGCACTCTGGAAACACCATATATTTT.

This sequence joins TRBV9 and TRBJ2-7, with 9 bases identical to TRBD2. The CDR3 runs 15 residues. The trim removed 0 bases at V and 4 bases at J, leaving 5 bases unmatched. From germline, CDR1 is SGDLS and CDR2 YYNGEE. In DNA, the CDR3 is TGTGCCAGCAGCGTAGGTAGCGGGAGCGATTACGAGCAGTACTTC. It translates to CASSVGSGSDYEQYF.